The entry below describes one T cell receptor beta chain. The antigen is unknown. The data derive from a study of T cells in localized non-small cell lung cancer. Regarding the study as a whole: Detection in adjacent lung was observed for a median around 50 of the top 100 tumor clones. Clonality peaked in uninvolved adjacent lung rather than tumor. Sequencing involved a lone tumor region, leaving heterogeneity possible.

Profiled with immunoSEQ multiplex PCR; TCRdb holds only in-frame clones, not every one. The repertoire includes more than 15,000 clones, 75% to 90% of them detected once, and 8.4% sits in the top ten. The specimen was peripheral blood, collected before any cancer treatment. This clonotype originated in a man aged 35 to 69 with stage I lung adenocarcinoma.

The CDR3 nucleotides are TGTGCCAGCAGCTTAGGAAGGGAGTTTCCCTACGAGCAGTACTTC. It encodes CASSLGREFPYEQYF. V and J are TRBV7-2 and TRBJ2-7; a possible D gene is TRBD2 (5 bases). Germline-derived CDR1 and CDR2 are SGHTA and FQGNSA. The CDR3 sequence is 15 residues long. The germline V and J ends were trimmed by 1 base and 2 bases, with 12 bases remaining between them.